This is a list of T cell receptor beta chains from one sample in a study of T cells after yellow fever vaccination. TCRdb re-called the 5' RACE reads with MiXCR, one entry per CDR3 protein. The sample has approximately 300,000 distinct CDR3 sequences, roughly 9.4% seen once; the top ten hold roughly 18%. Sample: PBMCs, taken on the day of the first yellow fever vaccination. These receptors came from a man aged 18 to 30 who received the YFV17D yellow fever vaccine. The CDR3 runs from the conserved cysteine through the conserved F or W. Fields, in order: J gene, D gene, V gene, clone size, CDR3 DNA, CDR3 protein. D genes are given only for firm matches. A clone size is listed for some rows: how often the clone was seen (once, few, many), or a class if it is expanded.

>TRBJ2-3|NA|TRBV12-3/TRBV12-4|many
TGTGCCAGCAGTCAGGAAAGGGTGCGCACAGATACGCAGTATTTT
CASSQERVRTDTQYF
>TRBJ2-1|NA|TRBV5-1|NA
TGCGCCAGCAGCTTGGTTGGGGATCCTCGACGGGGGTTCTACAATGAGCAGTTCTTC
CASSLVGDPRRGFYNEQFF
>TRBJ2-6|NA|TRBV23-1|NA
TGTGTCACCTGGCAGCAGATAGGCCCTGGGGCCAACGTCCTGACTTTC
CVTWQQIGPGANVLTF
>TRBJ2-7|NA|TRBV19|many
TGTGCCACCCAAGACACCAACGGCTACGAGCAGTACTTC
CATQDTNGYEQYF
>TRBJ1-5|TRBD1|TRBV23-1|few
TGCGCCAGCGTGACAGGGCGCAATCAGCCCCAGCATTTT
CASVTGRNQPQHF
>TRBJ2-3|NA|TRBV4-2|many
TGTGCCAGCAGCCAAGACGACACAGATACGCAGTATTTT
CASSQDDTDTQYF
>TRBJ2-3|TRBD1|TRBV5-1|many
TGCGCCAGCAGCTATGGACAGGGCAGCACAGATACGCAGTATTTT
CASSYGQGSTDTQYF
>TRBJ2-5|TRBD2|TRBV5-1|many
TGCGCCAGCAGCTTAGGACTAGCGGGTGAGACCCAGTACTTC
CASSLGLAGETQYF
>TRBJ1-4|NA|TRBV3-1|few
TGTGCCAGCAGCCAAGGTCAACCAGTCGCAACTAATGAAAAACTGTTTTTT
CASSQGQPVATNEKLFF
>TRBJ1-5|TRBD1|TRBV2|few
TGTGCCAGCACCCTGGGACAGGGCTTAGGGCCCCAGCATTTT
CASTLGQGLGPQHF
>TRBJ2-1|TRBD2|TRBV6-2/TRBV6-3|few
TGTGCCAGCAGCCAAATTAGCGGGGGGCTCTACAATGAGCAGTTCTTC
CASSQISGGLYNEQFF
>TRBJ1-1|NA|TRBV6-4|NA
TGTGCCAGCAGAGTGGGTAGAGCTTTCTTT
CASRVGRAFF
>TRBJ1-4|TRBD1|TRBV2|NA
TGTGCCAGCAGATACCGACAGGGATCCTCTGAAAAACTGTTTTTT
CASRYRQGSSEKLFF
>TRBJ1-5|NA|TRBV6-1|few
TGTGCCAGCAGAACACCGACGGGGAAGGGACCGATCAGCCCCCAGCATTTT
CASRTPTGKGPISPQHF
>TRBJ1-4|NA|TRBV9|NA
TGTGCCAGCAGCGTATACGGGGCTGATGAAAAACTGTTTTTT
CASSVYGADEKLFF
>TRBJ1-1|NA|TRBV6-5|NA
TGTGCCAGCAGTTACTCGAAAAGAAATCCCTTCAGAGCTTTCTTT
CASSYSKRNPFRAFF
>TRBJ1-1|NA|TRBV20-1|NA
TGCAGTGCTAGGGTAGGTCAGGTGAACACTGAAGCTTTCTTT
CSARVGQVNTEAFF
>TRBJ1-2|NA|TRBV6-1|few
TGTGCCAGCAACCCATCCATCCTAAGCTATGGCTACACCTTC
CASNPSILSYGYTF
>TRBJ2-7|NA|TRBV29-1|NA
TGCAGCGGGAGGGACAGTATTTCCTACGAGCAGTACTTC
CSGRDSISYEQYF
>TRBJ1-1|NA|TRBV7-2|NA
TGTGCCAGCAGCTTGGGGGGAGGGTCGAACACTGAAGCTTTCTTT
CASSLGGGSNTEAFF
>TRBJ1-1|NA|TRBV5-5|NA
TGTGCCAGCAGCTTTACCCCGGGGCGGTACACTGAAGCTTTCTTT
CASSFTPGRYTEAFF
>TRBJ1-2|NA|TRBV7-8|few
TGTGCCAGCAGCTTAGTCAGGCACTATGGCTACACCTTC
CASSLVRHYGYTF
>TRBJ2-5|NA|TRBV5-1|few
TGCGCCAGCACCTCGGGAGTCTTTGAAAGGGAGACCCAGTACTTC
CASTSGVFERETQYF
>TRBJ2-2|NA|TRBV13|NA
TGTGCCAGCAGCCAAAGACAAATTACCGGGGAGCTGTTTTTT
CASSQRQITGELFF
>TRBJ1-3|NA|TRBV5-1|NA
TGCGCCAGCAGCTTCCTACAGGGTGGTGGAAACACCATATATTTT
CASSFLQGGGNTIYF
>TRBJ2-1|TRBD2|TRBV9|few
TGTGCCAGCAGCGTAGGGATAGCGGGGGGGCCGAGTAATGAGCAGTTCTTC
CASSVGIAGGPSNEQFF
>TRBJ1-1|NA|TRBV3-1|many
TGTGCCAGCAGCCAAGATAGGGTCACTGAAGCTTTCTTT
CASSQDRVTEAFF
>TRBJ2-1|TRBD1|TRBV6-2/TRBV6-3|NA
TGTGCCAGCAGTTACTTAGGGCAGGGGGTCAATGAGCAGTTCTTC
CASSYLGQGVNEQFF
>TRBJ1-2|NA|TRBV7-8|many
TGTGCCAGCAGCTTGGGTCTTCGTCGGAGGGGCTACACCTTC
CASSLGLRRRGYTF
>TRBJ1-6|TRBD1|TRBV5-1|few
TGCGCCAGCAGAGGGACAGCCTACTATAATTCACCCCTCCACTTT
CASRGTAYYNSPLHF
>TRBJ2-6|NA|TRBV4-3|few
TGCGCCAGCAGCCAAGGTTCTGGTAACTCTGGGGCCAACGTCCTGACTTTC
CASSQGSGNSGANVLTF
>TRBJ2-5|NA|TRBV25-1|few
TGTGCCAGCAGTGAACTCGGGACTTGGGAGACCCAGTACTTC
CASSELGTWETQYF
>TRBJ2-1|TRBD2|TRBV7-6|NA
TGTGCCAGCAGCTTAGCTATCCGGACTAGCGGGGGGGATGAGCAGTTCTTC
CASSLAIRTSGGDEQFF
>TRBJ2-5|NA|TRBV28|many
TGTGCCAGCAGCAAGCCGGGTCCCACCTCTCAAGAGACCCAGTACTTC
CASSKPGPTSQETQYF
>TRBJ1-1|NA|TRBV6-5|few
TGTGCCAGCAGCCCGGGGTCCCTGGGGGCTTTCTTT
CASSPGSLGAFF
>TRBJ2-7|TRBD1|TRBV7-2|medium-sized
TGTGCCAGCAGCTCCGGGACAGATTACTACGAGCAGTACTTC
CASSSGTDYYEQYF
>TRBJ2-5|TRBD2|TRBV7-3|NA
TGTGCCAGCAGCTTTGGACTAGCGGGGGCCGGGGAGACCCAGTACTTC
CASSFGLAGAGETQYF
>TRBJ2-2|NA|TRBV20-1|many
TGCAGTGCTAGGAACCCCGGGACACAGGGAAAAGAGAACACCGGGGAGCTGTTTTTT
CSARNPGTQGKENTGELFF
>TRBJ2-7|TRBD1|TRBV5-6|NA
TGTGCCAGCAGCGGCTTAGGACAGGGGGCACGGGAGCAGTACTTC
CASSGLGQGAREQYF
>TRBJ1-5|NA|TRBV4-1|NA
TGCGCCAGTCGGGAGGGCAATCAGCCCCAGCATTTT
CASREGNQPQHF